This TCR beta chain stems from a study of beta chain features in type 1 diabetes. On this clone: Its antigen is still unknown.

Points from the study as a whole: VDJ junctions from patients with type 1 diabetes contained fewer insertions and more deletions. Among all four CD4+ subsets, Type 1 diabetes patients had TCRB CDR3s that were moderately but significantly shorter.

Trimming took off 3 bases at V and 5 bases at J, with 3 bases between the two ends. There are 11 residues in the CDR3. Germline lookup yields CDR1 SEHNR and CDR2 FQNEAQ (reference sequence). Sequenced material consisted of expressed TCRB transcripts (all of the isolated RNA was reverse transcribed). The data were produced by immunoSEQ multiplex PCR, yet TCRdb's version contains in-frame clones alone and is incomplete. The top ten clones hold 0.035% to 0.045% of a sample with hundreds of thousands of clones, more than 12% of them seen once. Material for sequencing was naive CD4+ T cells from blood. The rearrangement joins TRBV7-9 to TRBJ2-3; D gene uncertain. The TCR comes from a man in his late teens or twenties with type 1 diabetes. The CDR3, as DNA: TGTGCCAGCAGCTTCGAAGATACGCAGTATTTT. Its translation is CASSFEDTQYF.